These T cell receptor beta chains were read from a single sample in a study of T cells in Graves' hyperthyroidism and ophthalmopathy. From the multiplex PCR reads, TCRdb called clonotypes with MiXCR, one entry per CDR3 protein. This repertoire shows roughly 550,000 distinct CDR3 sequences, about 16% found once; its top ten account for 25% to 30%. The sequencing sample was made of blood. Source of these receptors: a woman between 25 and 40 years old with Graves' ophthalmopathy. CDR3s include the opening cysteine and the closing phenylalanine or tryptophan. The D gene is left open where the match is weak. Part of the rows lack a size; the others show once, few, many or a class for expanded clones.

V	D	size	J	DNA	CDR3
TRBV20-1	.	few	TRBJ2-4	TGCAGTGCTAGAGATTGGGACGATCTGGCCAAAAACATTCAGTACTTC	CSARDWDDLAKNIQYF
TRBV27	.	few	TRBJ2-3	TGTGCCAGCAGTTTTAAGGACCCCGAGCGAGGCACAGATACGCAGTATTTT	CASSFKDPERGTDTQYF
TRBV5-6	.	many	TRBJ1-2	TGTGCCAGCAGGGCCTACAGCCACGGATCGAACTATGGCTACACCTTC	CASRAYSHGSNYGYTF
TRBV4-1	.	few	TRBJ1-5	TGCGCCAGCAGCCAAGAAGACCGAAGGGTTCAGCCCCAGCATTTT	CASSQEDRRVQPQHF
TRBV24-1	.	few	TRBJ2-1	TGTGCCACCAGTGATCCGGTGGGGGGGGCTAATGAGCAGTTCTTC	CATSDPVGGANEQFF
TRBV27	.	.	TRBJ1-6	TGTGCCAGCAGTTTGACCGGGGGAAATAATTCACCCCTCCACTTT	CASSLTGGNNSPLHF
TRBV27	.	.	TRBJ2-7	TGTGCCAGCCGGGGGCAGGGGTCAATTTCCCCCTACGAGCAGTACTTC	CASRGQGSISPYEQYF
TRBV6-4	.	.	TRBJ1-1	TGTAAAAAAACAGGGCTTAACACTGAAGCTTTCTTT	CKKTGLNTEAFF
TRBV6-1	TRBD1	many	TRBJ2-2	TGTGCCAGCAGTTTAGGGACAGCTTACACCGGGGAGCTGTTTTTT	CASSLGTAYTGELFF
TRBV2	.	many	TRBJ2-6	TGTGCCAGCAGTGAAGCGGGAGTTGCTGGGGCCAACGTCCTGACTTTC	CASSEAGVAGANVLTF
TRBV2	.	many	TRBJ2-1	TGTGCCAGCAGGAAGGGTACCTACAATGAGCAGTTCTTC	CASRKGTYNEQFF
TRBV28	.	many	TRBJ2-7	TGTGCCAGCTCTCTGTCGAAAAACTACGAGCAGTACTTC	CASSLSKNYEQYF
TRBV5-1	.	many	TRBJ2-3	TGCGCCAGCAGTTTCGTGGGTGATCGCACAGATACGCAGTATTTT	CASSFVGDRTDTQYF
TRBV10-3	.	few	TRBJ2-5	TGTGCCATCAGTGAGTCGGGCGGGCAAGAGACCCAGTACTTC	CAISESGGQETQYF
TRBV5-1	.	many	TRBJ2-7	TGCGCCAGCAGCTTATCATGGCCTGCTAACGAGCAGTACTTC	CASSLSWPANEQYF
TRBV20-1	.	.	TRBJ2-1	TGCAGTGCCCTTATCAATGAGCAGTTCTTC	CSALINEQFF
TRBV7-2	TRBD1	.	TRBJ2-4	TGTGCCAGCAGCCCATGGTTGAGGGACAGGGGAAACATTCAGTACTTC	CASSPWLRDRGNIQYF
TRBV28	TRBD2	many	TRBJ2-7	TGTGCCAGCAGTTCCATACCGGGACTAGCGGGAGAGAATGTCCACGAGCAGTACTTC	CASSSIPGLAGENVHEQYF
TRBV6-1	TRBD2	few	TRBJ2-2	TGTGCCAGCAGTAAATATGACCACCGGGAACTAGCGAGTACCGGGGAGCTGTTTTTT	CASSKYDHRELASTGELFF
TRBV20-1	TRBD2	once	TRBJ2-1	TGCAGTGCGTGGGAGGGCCGGGGTGAGCAGTTCTTC	CSAWEGRGEQFF
TRBV28	TRBD2	many	TRBJ2-5	TGTGCCAGCAGTGGGGGGACTAGCGGGAGGGGGACCCAGTACTTC	CASSGGTSGRGTQYF
TRBV27	.	many	TRBJ2-7	TGTGCCAGCAGTTTTAATAGCGGAATCTACGAGCAGTACTTC	CASSFNSGIYEQYF
TRBV11-2	.	many	TRBJ2-1	TGTGCCAGCAGTTCGAGGGGTGGTGAGCAGTTCTTC	CASSSRGGEQFF
TRBV29-1	TRBD2	many	TRBJ2-2	TGCAGCGCAGGACTAGCGGGAGTTGGCGGGGAGCTGTTTTTT	CSAGLAGVGGELFF
TRBV20-1	.	many	TRBJ2-5	TGCAGTGCCGTTAGCGGAGTAGCAGAGACCCAGTACTTC	CSAVSGVAETQYF
TRBV28	TRBD1	many	TRBJ1-1	TGTGCCAGCAGCTTGCCGGGACAGAAGAAAACAACTGAAGCTTTCTTT	CASSLPGQKKTTEAFF
TRBV20-1	.	many	TRBJ1-1	TGCAGTGCTTCTTTAGCCAGGAACACTGAAGCTTTCTTT	CSASLARNTEAFF
TRBV7-2	.	few	TRBJ1-5	TGTGCCAGCAGCTCCCAGCCTCATAGCAATCAGCCCCAGCATTTT	CASSSQPHSNQPQHF
TRBV7-9	.	few	TRBJ2-3	TGTGCCAGCAGCTTAGCGGTCCGGGGGCCGTCCACAGATACGCAGTATTTT	CASSLAVRGPSTDTQYF
TRBV7-2	.	many	TRBJ2-7	TGTGCCAGCAGAATGTCGAACTCTTTGATACGCGAGCAGTACTTC	CASRMSNSLIREQYF
TRBV4-1	.	.	TRBJ2-7	TGCGCCAGCAGCACTTCCACCGGCAACTACGAGCAGTACTTC	CASSTSTGNYEQYF
TRBV29-1	.	.	TRBJ1-2	TGCAGCGTTCTTGGGGCCAGTGGTAACTATGGCTACACCTTC	CSVLGASGNYGYTF
TRBV7-2	.	few	TRBJ2-5	TGTGCCAGCAGCCGACGGATGGAGGGCGAGACCCAGTACTTC	CASSRRMEGETQYF
TRBV7-9	.	.	TRBJ2-2	TGTGCCAGCGGATTTCAACGCGACACCGGGGAGCTGTTTTTT	CASGFQRDTGELFF
TRBV29-1	TRBD1	.	TRBJ2-7	TGCAGCACCCTTTCGGGACAGGGCTACGAGCAGTGCTTC	CSTLSGQGYEQCF
TRBV5-1	.	many	TRBJ1-6	TGCGCCAGCAGCTTGGGGGCTGCTTCACCCCTCCACTTT	CASSLGAASPLHF
TRBV25-1	.	few	TRBJ2-3	TGTGCCAGCAGTGAATTTAGGACAGATACGCAGTATTTT	CASSEFRTDTQYF
TRBV5-1	.	.	TRBJ1-4	TGCGCCAGCAGCTCTGGCGGGGGACGTGAAAAACTGTTTTTT	CASSSGGGREKLFF
TRBV7-9	.	many	TRBJ1-2	TGTGCCAGCAGCTTAGCGGTGGCAGACTCGTATGGCTACACCTTC	CASSLAVADSYGYTF
TRBV6-1	.	few	TRBJ2-7	TGTGCCAGCAGTGTTTTGGGCGACGAGCAGTACTTC	CASSVLGDEQYF
TRBV27	.	many	TRBJ2-7	TGTGCCAGCAGTTTTCTCCCCATTGAGAACGAGCAGTACTTC	CASSFLPIENEQYF
TRBV10-3	.	few	TRBJ2-5	TGTGCCATCAGTGAAGGTCAGGTCCAAGAGACCCAGTACTTC	CAISEGQVQETQYF